Shown below are 13 T cell receptor beta chains from a single sample sequenced in a study of blood T cell repertoires in COVID-19 (dated by TCRdb to 2019 to 2021). The library relied on the immunoSEQ multiplex PCR assay. Held by TCRdb, this immuneACCESS table contains in-frame sequences only and omits some clones. Under half of the omission traces to an unresolved V gene where checked; the cause of the rest is unknown. This sample lists approximately 300,000 clones; 87% were detected once. The ten top clones hold around 5.9% of the sample. The sequencing sample was made of PBMCs or T cells enriched from blood (not recorded which). Receptor source: a woman in her thirties who had recovered from COVID-19.

The rearrangement uses TRBV6-5 and TRBJ1-5, with 7 bases aligning to TRBD1. The germline gives CDR1 MNHEY, CDR2 SVGAGI. The CDR3 sequence is 14 residues long. With V trimmed by 6 bases and J by 6 bases, 8 bases remained unmatched. The CDR3 DNA follows: TGTGCCAGCAGCCCCAGGGGGACGGGTCAGCCCCAGCATTTT. Protein: CASSPRGTGQPQHF.

The V gene is TRBV18, the J gene TRBJ1-1; 9 positions agree with TRBD1. Trimming cost V 3 bases and J 2 bases; bases outside gene matches: 4. The length of the CDR3 is 15 residues. Germline-derived CDR1 and CDR2 are KGHSH and LQKENI. CDR3 region: CASSPTGGGNTEAFF. For the CDR3, the DNA is TGTGCCAGCTCACCCACAGGGGGCGGAAACACTGAAGCTTTCTTT.

The V gene is TRBV3-1 (or the pseudogene TRBV3-2), the J gene TRBJ1-3, with 7 bases identical to TRBD1. V lost 4 bases and J lost 0; bases outside the gene matches: 15. The CDR3 has 19 residues. Germline CDR1 and CDR2: LGHDT and YNNKEL (reference sequence). The CDR3 DNA is TGTGCCAGCAGCCGAAACAGGGGCCTCCACCCCGTCTCTGGAAACACCATATATTTT. It specifies CASSRNRGLHPVSGNTIYF.

This rearrangement joins TRBV5-4 to TRBJ1-2; TRBD1 matches at 11 bases. The CDR3 extends over 13 amino acids. CDR1 and CDR2 from the germline V gene are SGHNT and YYREEE (reference sequence). V lost 5 bases to trimming and J lost 8 bases; unmatched junction nucleotides: 5. For the CDR3, the DNA is TGTGCCAGCAGGCGGGGACAGGGGGAGGGCTACACCTTC. It encodes CASRRGQGEGYTF.

The rearrangement uses TRBV4-2 and TRBJ1-2; possible D gene TRBD1, 5 bases. CDR1 and CDR2 (germline): LGHNA, YNFKEQ. V lost 6 bases and J 8 bases, leaving 16 bases between the germline ends. The length of the CDR3 is 13 residues. The CDR3: CASSATDRWGYTF. In nucleotides, the CDR3 is TGTGCCAGCAGTGCGACAGATAGGTGGGGCTACACCTTC.

The rearrangement uses TRBV5-6 and TRBJ2-7, with D perhaps TRBD2 (6 bases). Germline V gene sequence: CDR1 SGHDT, CDR2 YYEEEE. The CDR3 extends over 14 amino acids. V lost 1 base to trimming and J lost 2 bases, with 10 bases between them. CDR3 in DNA: TGTGCCAGCAGCTTGCGCGCGGGGACCTACGAGCAGTACTTC. It codes for CASSLRAGTYEQYF.

V is TRBV5-4 and J is TRBJ1-1; 8 nucleotides match TRBD1. V lost 2 bases to trimming and J lost 10 bases; unmatched junction nucleotides: 7. Germline CDR1 reads SGHNT; CDR2 reads YYREEE (reference sequence). The length of the CDR3 is 13 residues. The CDR3 loop is CASSFGQGEAAFF. The CDR3 nucleotides read TGTGCCAGCAGCTTCGGACAGGGAGAGGCAGCTTTCTTT.

The rearrangement joins TRBV5-1 to TRBJ2-3; 7 nucleotides line up with TRBD1. CDR3 length: 14 amino acids. V lost 4 bases to trimming and J lost 3 bases; unmatched junction nucleotides: 5. CDR1 and CDR2 (germline): SGHRS, YFSETQ. This CDR3 is CASSPGTATDTQYF. The CDR3 DNA reads TGCGCCAGCAGCCCGGGGACAGCGACAGATACGCAGTATTTT.

This clone has a handful of counts. The chain combines TRBV3-1 (or the pseudogene TRBV3-2) with TRBJ1-2; 9 bases match TRBD1. Germline V lookup: CDR1 LGHDT, CDR2 YNNKEL (reference sequence). With 5 bases clipped from V and 3 bases from J, the junction kept 7 bases outside the gene matches. This CDR3 has 15 amino acids. CDR3 nucleotide sequence: TGTGCCAGCAGCTCCGGGACAGGGTTTGACTATGGCTACACCTTC. It yields the protein CASSSGTGFDYGYTF.

This clone has just one count. The J gene is TRBJ2-7, the V gene TRBV6-2 or TRBV6-3; a possible D gene is TRBD2 (5 bases). CDR1 is MNHEY, CDR2 SVGEGT, per germline. V was trimmed by 2 bases and J by 3 bases, leaving 17 bases between them. There are 16 residues in the CDR3. The CDR3 sequence is CASSYAQLGKRYEQYF. CDR3 coding DNA: TGTGCCAGCAGTTACGCCCAACTAGGGAAACGCTACGAGCAGTACTTC.

This clone was counted a few times. V is TRBV30 and J is TRBJ2-2, with TRBD1 matching over 8 bases. The CDR3 consists of 13 residues. V lost 3 bases and J lost 7; bases outside the gene matches: 4. The germline V gene encodes CDR1 GTSNPN and CDR2 SVGIG (reference sequence). CDR3 loop: CAWRDREIGELFF. CDR3 in DNA: TGTGCCTGGAGGGACAGGGAGATCGGGGAGCTGTTTTTT.

This chain connects TRBV19 to TRBJ1-2; D is undetermined. Trimming took off 0 bases at V and 6 bases at J, with 14 bases between the two ends. CDR3 size: 15 residues. Germline CDR1 reads LNHDA; CDR2 reads SQIVND (reference sequence). The CDR3 loop reads CASSIDLGSIHGYTF. The CDR3 DNA sequence: TGTGCCAGTAGTATAGATCTGGGGAGTATACATGGCTACACCTTC.

The CDR3 region has the DNA TGTGCCAGCAGCCAAGACGCAGGGAACAGAAACACCATATATTTT. Its translation is CASSQDAGNRNTIYF. The chain links TRBV3-1 (or the pseudogene TRBV3-2) to TRBJ1-3, with a tentative D call TRBD1 (5 bases). Germline V CDR1 and CDR2: LGHDT, YNNKEL (reference sequence). This CDR3 spans 15 amino acids. Trimming removed 0 bases from V and 5 bases from J, with 11 bases in between.